Shown below are 10 T cell receptor beta chains from a single sample sequenced in a study of blood T cells in healthy people across ages. The authors ran a second PCR of roughly 6 to 12 cycles using a sample-barcoded 5' primer and a J-beta primer mix. TCRdb re-called the 5' RACE reads with MiXCR, one entry per CDR3 protein. The repertoire holds fewer than 2,000,000 distinct CDR3 sequences, almost 35% seen once, with 11% in the top ten. Sequencing input: blood. The receptors here all came from a woman under 40 in good health.

This clonotype turned up a few times. This rearrangement joins TRBV4-1 to TRBJ2-3; D perhaps matches TRBD1 (8 bases). The germline CDR1 and CDR2 sequences are MGHRA and YSYEKL. The CDR3 runs 20 residues. V lost 0 bases and J lost 0, with 22 bases in between. CDR3 in DNA: TGCGCCAGCAGCCAAGAAAACAGGGGGAGGACTAGTTCTAGCACAGATACGCAGTATTTT. It translates to CASSQENRGRTSSSTDTQYF.

In its sample, this clonotype was seen a few times. V is TRBV9 and J is TRBJ2-7; a possible D gene is TRBD2 (6 bases). This CDR3 is 15 amino acids long. V was shortened by 0 bases and J by 3 bases, with 13 bases between the two germline ends. Germline V gene lookup returns CDR1 SGDLS and CDR2 YYNGEE. For the CDR3, the DNA is TGTGCCAGCAGCGTAGTCGGGGGTCCGAACTACGAGCAGTACTTC. Protein: CASSVVGGPNYEQYF. The full variable domain, with the rest looked up from reference TRBV9 and TRBJ2-7, is DSGVTQTPKHLITATGQRVTLRCSPRSGDLSVYWYQQSLDQGLQFLIQYYNGEERAKGNILERFSAQQFPDLHSELNLSSLELGDSALYFCASSVVGGPNYEQYFGPGTRLTVT.

The V and J genes are TRBV18 and TRBJ2-1; D tentatively fits TRBD1 or TRBD2 (5 bases each). V dropped 3 bases and J dropped 4 bases, with 16 bases sitting between them. This CDR3 is built from 16 residues. Germline V gives CDR1 KGHSH, CDR2 LQKENI. CDR3 protein: CASSPQGRGPYNEQFF. DNA of the CDR3: TGTGCCAGCTCACCCCAGGGACGAGGGCCTTACAATGAGCAGTTCTTC.

The chain has TRBV20-1 and TRBJ1-2, with 7 bases lining up with TRBD1. The V and J ends lost 2 bases and 3 bases, in that order; junction bases with no gene match: 6. CDR1 DFQATT and CDR2 SNEGSKA come from the germline V gene (reference sequence). The CDR3 extends over 14 amino acids. The CDR3 nucleotides read TGCAGTGCTAGACCCTTCACAGGGGACTATGGCTACACCTTC. This translates into CSARPFTGDYGYTF.

The rearrangement uses TRBV10-3 and TRBJ2-7, with D tentatively TRBD2 (5 bases). This CDR3 spans 13 amino acids. The V and J ends lost 2 bases and 3 bases respectively, with 8 bases between them. Per germline, CDR1 ENHRY and CDR2 SYGVKD. The CDR3 DNA follows: TGTGCCATCAGTGAGGGCGGACTCTACGAGCAGTACTTC. Protein: CAISEGGLYEQYF.

The chain carries TRBV3-1 and TRBJ1-2; TRBD1 matches at 7 bases. CDR3 size: 16 residues. Germline CDR1 reads LGHDT; CDR2 reads YNNKEL (reference sequence). V shed 4 bases, J shed 0 bases, and the junction held 8 bases outside the gene matches. CDR3 in DNA: TGTGCCAGCAGCCCCACCGCAGGGACAGCTAACTATGGCTACACCTTC. It codes for CASSPTAGTANYGYTF.

This chain joins TRBV7-9 and TRBJ2-5; D may be TRBD2 (7 bases). This CDR3 is 15 amino acids long. CDR1 SEHNR and CDR2 FQNEAQ come from the germline V gene (reference sequence). With 5 bases removed from V and 2 bases from J, the gap between germline ends came to 15 bases. The CDR3 nucleotides are TGTGCCAGCAGCGTCGGGGGGCTGTGGCAAGAGACCCAGTACTTC. Translation: CASSVGGLWQETQYF.

This clonotype has a handful of counts. The genes are TRBV27 and TRBJ1-2; possible D gene TRBD1, 6 bases. The CDR3 length is 13 residues. V lost 3 bases and J lost 7, with 12 bases in between. CDR1 and CDR2 from the germline V gene are MNHEY and SMNVEV (reference sequence). The CDR3, as DNA: TGTGCCAGCAGTTTCTTGGGGGCTGGTGGCTACACCTTC. It is translated as CASSFLGAGGYTF.

The V call is TRBV7-2, the J call TRBJ2-1; a possible D gene is TRBD2 (6 bases). The CDR3 has 17 residues. CDR1 and CDR2 from the germline V gene are SGHTA and FQGNSA. Between the trimmed V and J ends, which lost 1 base and 7 bases, there was a span of 20 bases. The DNA for the CDR3 is TGTGCCAGCAGCTTAGATCCAGCGGGCGTTAGGAGTAATGAGCAGTTCTTC. Translation gives CASSLDPAGVRSNEQFF.

The table lists this clonotype with a few counts. This chain connects TRBV27 to TRBJ2-7, with 7 bases lining up with TRBD1. CDR1 is MNHEY, CDR2 SMNVEV, per germline (reference sequence). The CDR3 is 15 amino acids. V shed 2 bases, J shed 1 base, and the junction held 5 bases outside the gene matches. The CDR3 DNA reads as TGTGCCAGCAGTTTAAATGCAGGGGGTTCCTACGAGCAGTACTTC. Amino acids: CASSLNAGGSYEQYF.